The T cell receptor beta chain described here comes from a study of shared clonotypes between healthy human individuals. As for the study in general: Per donor, CD8 memory used one plate, CD8 naive used two, CD4 memory used three and CD4 naive used three. Study observations and caveats: The study found lower generation probabilities in non-shared clonotypes than in those shared by all four donors.

As to this clone: Antigen specificity is unknown.

The assay was immunoSEQ multiplex PCR, and TCRdb's table has in-frame clones only and misses some. The sample shows some 1 million clones, more than 65% of them seen only once. This CDR3 region has 14 residues. Germline CDR1 reads MNHNS; CDR2 reads SASEGT. The V end lost 8 bases, the J end lost 4 bases, and 14 bases lay between the germline ends. Donors, healthy HIV-negative adults, lacked recent acute infections or vaccinations. Nashville, Tennessee was home to all donors, each a Caucasian adult. This TCR was recovered from a man between 18 and 29 years old in good health. Material: memory CD4+ T cells sorted from blood. Subset denoted: CD45RA-negative fraction. The gene calls are TRBV6-1 and TRBJ2-2; possibly TRBD2 for D (6 bases). The CDR3 sequence is CASSPEGSTGELFF. The CDR3, as DNA: TGTGCCAGCTCCCCGGAGGGGAGCACCGGGGAGCTGTTTTTT.